The present T cell receptor beta chain was sequenced within a study of cytomegalovirus exposure and HLA in healthy donors. Study findings and constraints: Later on, an analysis tied some 17,000 TCR beta sequences to HLA alleles at 0.05 false discovery rate. The availability of immune exposure information extended only to CMV serostatus. TCR beta V segments were, for the most part, productive about 87% or about 30% of the time in an earlier analysis.

Use of 60 Vbeta and 13 Jbeta primers characterized the PCR. The table came from immunoSEQ multiplex PCR; TCRdb's copy has only in-frame clones and leaves some out. The table shows about 95,000 clones, with approximately 81% occurring only once. Notes on this clone: Its target is unknown.

Per the germline V gene, CDR1 is GTSNPN and CDR2 is SVGIG (reference sequence). This CDR3 is 15 amino acids long. J lost 1 base, V lost 4 bases, and 7 bases had no gene match. This chain joins TRBV30 and TRBJ1-5, with 7 bases lining up with TRBD1. The sequenced sample was PBMCs. The TCR was taken from a woman in her thirties or forties in good health and CMV-seropositive. CDR3 region: CAWTRQGSSNQPQHF. The DNA of the CDR3 is TGTGCCTGGACCCGACAGGGATCGAGCAATCAGCCCCAGCATTTT.